This passage covers 30 T cell receptor beta chains from one sample sequenced in a study of blood T cells in healthy people across ages. A J-beta primer mix and a sample-barcoded 5' primer were used in a second PCR of about 6 to 12 cycles. Each CDR3 protein is one row after TCRdb ran MiXCR on the 5' RACE reads. The sample holds about 780,000 distinct CDR3 sequences, around 68% seen once. Sequencing was performed on blood. The receptor source for this set is a man aged 25-40 years in good health.

Remarks on this clonotype: Just one base apart from a much larger clone, this may be a read error. The chain carries TRBV7-2 and TRBJ2-1, with D tentatively TRBD1 (6 bases). V lost 1 base, J lost 5 bases, and 9 bases lay in between. In germline, CDR1 is SGHTA, CDR2 FQGNSA. The CDR3 is made up of 14 amino acids. The CDR3 spells CASSLEGVDNEQFF. Here the CDR3 DNA reads TGTGCCAGCAGCTTAGAGGGGGTGGACAATGAGCAGTTCTTC. The full variable domain, its missing parts supplied by reference TRBV7-2 and TRBJ2-1, is GAGVSQSPSNKVTEKGKDVELRCDPISGHTALYWYRQSLGQGLEFLIYFQGNSAPDKSGLPSDRFSAERTGGSVSTLTIQRTQQEDSAVYLCASSLEGVDNEQFFGPGTRLTVL.

The V call is TRBV5-1, the J call TRBJ1-2; 8 positions agree with TRBD1. The CDR3 length is 15 residues. Germline V lookup: CDR1 SGHRS, CDR2 YFSETQ. J gave up 12 bases and V 4 bases, and 17 bases lay outside the gene matches. CDR3 loop: CASSPGQGRTQGHTF. CDR3 nucleotides: TGCGCCAGCAGCCCCGGACAGGGTAGGACACAAGGCCACACCTTC. The entire variable domain, with the rest obtained from reference TRBV5-1 and TRBJ1-2, is as follows: KAGVTQTPRYLIKTRGQQVTLSCSPISGHRSVSWYQQTPGQGLQFLFEYFSETQRNKGNFPGRFSGRQFSNSRSEMNVSTLELGDSALYLCASSPGQGRTQGHTFGSGTRLTVV.

V gene TRBV5-1 combines with J gene TRBJ2-1, with 10 bases matching TRBD2. The CDR3 totals 15 residues. V lost 0 bases to trimming and J lost 7 bases; unmatched junction nucleotides: 4. Germline V gives CDR1 SGHRS, CDR2 YFSETQ. CDR3 region: CASSLDGTSVNEQFF. In DNA form, the CDR3 reads TGCGCCAGCAGCTTGGACGGGACTAGCGTTAATGAGCAGTTCTTC. Together with reference TRBV5-1 and TRBJ2-1, the CDR3 gives the full variable domain: KAGVTQTPRYLIKTRGQQVTLSCSPISGHRSVSWYQQTPGQGLQFLFEYFSETQRNKGNFPGRFSGRQFSNSRSEMNVSTLELGDSALYLCASSLDGTSVNEQFFGPGTRLTVL.

There are a few counts of this clonotype. The chain uses TRBV7-2 and TRBJ2-1; D is ambiguous. V shed 3 bases and J shed 6 bases, with 12 bases lying between them. This CDR3 has 14 amino acids. Per the germline V gene, CDR1 is SGHTA and CDR2 is FQGNSA. DNA for the CDR3: TGTGCCAGCAGCTTCCCCCAGAAGCGCAATGAGCAGTTCTTC. It specifies CASSFPQKRNEQFF. Drawing the rest from reference TRBV7-2 and TRBJ2-1, the complete variable domain is GAGVSQSPSNKVTEKGKDVELRCDPISGHTALYWYRQSLGQGLEFLIYFQGNSAPDKSGLPSDRFSAERTGGSVSTLTIQRTQQEDSAVYLCASSFPQKRNEQFFGPGTRLTVL.

The chain has TRBV4-1 and TRBJ2-7; TRBD1 matches at 7 bases. Germline lookup yields CDR1 MGHRA and CDR2 YSYEKL. CDR3 length equals 16 residues. J was trimmed by 2 bases and V by 1 base; bases with no gene match: 8. The chain's CDR3 is CASSQVPGQIAYEQYF. Written as DNA, the CDR3 is TGCGCCAGCAGCCAAGTGCCGGGACAGATAGCCTACGAGCAGTACTTC.

CDR3 nucleotides: TGTGCCACCAGCATAAACAGGGGCCCCACGACCTACGAGCAGTACTTC. This encodes CATSINRGPTTYEQYF. This chain links TRBV15 with TRBJ2-7, with 7 bases aligning to TRBD1. This CDR3 is 16 amino acids long. The junction had 11 bases not matched to a gene; V was cut back by 4 bases and J by 2 bases. Per germline, CDR1 LNHNV and CDR2 YYDKDF (reference sequence).

This clonotype was detected a few times. The gene calls are TRBV4-3 and TRBJ1-2; D not resolved. Germline CDR1 LGHNA, CDR2 YSLEER. CDR3 length: 13 amino acids. V was pared by 3 bases and J by 4 bases, with 9 bases between. The CDR3 reads CASSHDGVYGYTF. The CDR3 DNA reads as TGCGCCAGCAGCCACGATGGTGTCTATGGCTACACCTTC.

This rearrangement joins TRBV29-1 to TRBJ2-4, with 7 bases that match TRBD1. The last part of the DNA fits TRBJ2-7 better; the J call may be wrong. The CDR3 runs 12 residues. CDR1 SQVTM and CDR2 ANQGSEA come from the germline V gene. CDR3 amino acids: CSVPTGSHEQYF. The DNA for the CDR3 is TGCAGCGTTCCGACAGGGTCCCACGAGCAGTACTTC.

The chain uses TRBV2 and TRBJ2-5, with TRBD1 identical over 10 bases. This CDR3 comprises 16 residues. Germline V lookup: CDR1 SNHLY, CDR2 FYNNEI. With 6 bases clipped from V and 5 bases from J, the junction kept 12 bases outside the gene matches. Here the CDR3 reads CASSAYRTGGWETQYF. CDR3 coding DNA: TGTGCCAGCAGCGCTTACCGGACAGGGGGTTGGGAGACCCAGTACTTC.

The chain employs TRBV7-6 and TRBJ2-1, with a weak D call TRBD1 (6 bases). Germline V CDR1 and CDR2: SGHVS, FNYEAQ. V was pared by 1 base and J by 8 bases, with 12 bases between. The CDR3 is made up of 14 amino acids. The CDR3 bases are TGTGCCAGCAGCTTAGGGGGACACGCGGATGAGCAGTTCTTC. Translating it yields CASSLGGHADEQFF.

On this clonotype itself: This may be a read error: a much more frequent sequence differs by one nucleotide. The gene calls are TRBV5-1 and TRBJ2-3, with D possibly matching TRBD2 (5 bases). Per germline, CDR1 SGHRS and CDR2 YFSETQ. The CDR3 has 16 amino acids. The CDR3 coding sequence is TGCGCCAGCAGCTGGGAAGAGGGTGCCCGAACAGATACGAAGTATTTT. Protein: CASSWEEGARTDTKYF.

The chain uses TRBV6-2 or TRBV6-3 and TRBJ2-1; 9 positions match TRBD1. The ends lost 0 bases at V and 13 bases at J; junction bases unmatched: 7. The CDR3 extends over 14 amino acids. Germline CDR1 MNHEY, CDR2 SVGEGT. The CDR3 DNA reads TGTGCCAGCAGTTACTCGAGACTGGGACAGGGTCAGTTCTTC. It translates to CASSYSRLGQGQFF.

The chain's CDR3 is CSARWPGATDTQYF. The CDR3 DNA follows: TGCAGTGCCCGTTGGCCTGGGGCTACAGATACGCAGTATTTT. The chain uses TRBV20-1 and TRBJ2-3, with D possibly TRBD1 on 5 matching bases. The germline V gene has CDR1 DFQATT and CDR2 SNEGSKA (reference sequence). Trimming removed 6 bases at V and 3 bases at J, with 16 bases between. The CDR3 spans 14 residues.

The chain has TRBV7-2 and TRBJ2-7; D might be TRBD1 (6 bases). The DNA end is a closer match to TRBJ2-4, so the J assignment may be wrong. The CDR3 runs 14 residues. Germline V gene sequence: CDR1 SGHTA, CDR2 FQGNSA. CDR3 amino acids: CASSLNREGNIQYF. As DNA, the CDR3 is TGTGCCAGCAGCTTAAACAGGGAAGGAAACATTCAGTACTTC.

This clonotype has a handful of counts. The rearrangement uses TRBV20-1 and TRBJ2-4, with 9 bases identical to TRBD2. The CDR3 has 17 residues. In germline, CDR1 is DFQATT, CDR2 SNEGSKA (reference sequence). Trimming removed 5 bases from V and 4 bases from J; junction bases left unmatched: 15. CDR3 DNA sequence: TGCAGTGCTTGCCGAAGCTATAGCGGGGGCGATAAAAACATTCAGTACTTC. It specifies CSACRSYSGGDKNIQYF.

In nucleotides, the CDR3 is TGTGCCAGCAGTCTAAAACCGGCGGATACGCAGTATTTT. It is translated as CASSLKPADTQYF. The chain carries TRBV27 and TRBJ2-3; D gene unclear. The V gene lost 5 bases and the J gene lost 6 bases, with 12 bases spanning the gap. This CDR3 region has 13 residues. Germline V gives CDR1 MNHEY, CDR2 SMNVEV (reference sequence).

This clonotype has just a few counts. The CDR3 DNA follows: TGTGCCAGCAGCTTGGGGGCAGTCTCCTACAATGAGCAGTTCTTC. Protein: CASSLGAVSYNEQFF. The rearrangement uses TRBV5-6 and TRBJ2-1; D remains unclear. CDR3 length: 15 amino acids. Trimming removed 0 bases at V and 0 bases at J, with 7 bases between. Germline assignment: CDR1 SGHDT and CDR2 YYEEEE.

In its sample, this clonotype was seen a few times. The rearrangement links TRBV5-1 to TRBJ2-7; D is undetermined. The tail of the sequence fits TRBJ2-5 better, so the J call may be wrong. Germline CDR1 is SGHRS and CDR2 is YFSETQ. The CDR3 loop spans 15 amino acids. CDR3 residues: CASSAPMGIEETQYF. The CDR3 nucleotides read TGCGCCAGCAGCGCCCCGATGGGGATTGAAGAGACCCAGTACTTC.

This sequence joins TRBV10-3 and TRBJ2-1, with D possibly TRBD2 on 5 matching bases. The CDR3 runs to 16 residues. Per germline, CDR1 ENHRY and CDR2 SYGVKD. V was shortened by 2 bases and J by 8 bases, with 19 bases between the two germline ends. This chain's CDR3 is CAISEGLVRDGDEQFF. DNA for the CDR3: TGTGCCATCAGTGAGGGACTCGTACGGGATGGAGATGAGCAGTTCTTC.

The V and J genes are TRBV29-1 and TRBJ1-1, with D perhaps matching TRBD1 (6 bases). Per germline, CDR1 SQVTM and CDR2 ANQGSEA. CDR3 size: 14 residues. V gave up 6 bases and J gave up 0 bases, with 14 bases separating them. CDR3 in DNA: TGCAGCGTAGGGGGGGCTTCCATGAACACTGAAGCTTTCTTT. Its protein product is CSVGGASMNTEAFF. Complete variable domain (other parts from reference TRBV29-1 and TRBJ1-1): SAVISQKPSRDICQRGTSLTIQCQVDSQVTMMFWYRQQPGQSLTLIATANQGSEATYESGFVIDKFPISRPNLTFSTLTVSNMSPEDSSIYLCSVGGASMNTEAFFGQGTRLTVV.

This chain links TRBV15 with TRBJ2-3; D is unresolved. This CDR3 comprises 17 residues. V lost 0 bases and J 8 bases, leaving 21 bases between the germline ends. The germline V gene has CDR1 LNHNV and CDR2 YYDKDF (reference sequence). CDR3 nucleotide sequence: TGTGCCACCAGCAGAGATGGGTGGTCCCTCGGCCGTGGTACGCAGTATTTT. Its protein is CATSRDGWSLGRGTQYF.

The V and J genes are TRBV4-3 and TRBJ1-1; maybe TRBD1 (5 bases). The V and J ends lost 0 bases and 4 bases respectively, with 12 bases between them. CDR1 is LGHNA, CDR2 YSLEER, per germline. There are 15 residues in the CDR3. This CDR3 is CASSQEGVGGTEAFF. CDR3 DNA: TGCGCCAGCAGCCAAGAGGGGGTGGGGGGCACTGAAGCTTTCTTT.

A remark on this clonotype: Sequence at one end of the junction differs from germline and may be a read error. V usage is TRBV28 and J usage is TRBJ2-7; either TRBD1 or TRBD2 may fit D (6 bases each). The CDR3 is 14 residues long. In germline, CDR1 is MDHEN, CDR2 SYDVKM. CDR3 nucleotides: TGTGCCACCAGTTTCGGACGGGGGCCGGAAGAGCAGTACTTC. This gives the protein CATSFGRGPEEQYF.

This chain connects TRBV4-3 to TRBJ2-3, with 7 bases lining up with TRBD2. Germline V gives CDR1 LGHNA, CDR2 YSLEER. J lost 2 bases, V lost 1 base, and 9 bases had no gene match. The CDR3 loop spans 17 amino acids. In DNA form, the CDR3 reads TGCGCCAGCAGCCAAGTGGGCCTAGCGGCCCTCACAGATACGCAGTATTTT. This gives the protein CASSQVGLAALTDTQYF.

This clonotype was counted only a few times. The CDR3 coding sequence is TGCGCCAGCAGCCTCAACAGACAGGGGCACACCCCACACATTCAGTACTTC. Protein product: CASSLNRQGHTPHIQYF. The chain is built from TRBV5-1 and TRBJ2-4; TRBD1 matches at 8 bases. V was pared by 4 bases and J by 8 bases, with 17 bases of the junction left unmatched. The germline gives CDR1 SGHRS, CDR2 YFSETQ. The CDR3 runs to 17 residues. The variable domain in full, completed from reference TRBV5-1 and TRBJ2-4, reads KAGVTQTPRYLIKTRGQQVTLSCSPISGHRSVSWYQQTPGQGLQFLFEYFSETQRNKGNFPGRFSGRQFSNSRSEMNVSTLELGDSALYLCASSLNRQGHTPHIQYFGAGTRLSVL.

The chain has TRBV7-2 and TRBJ1-5, with TRBD1 matching over 7 bases. Per germline, CDR1 SGHTA and CDR2 FQGNSA. After removal of 3 bases from V and 3 bases from J, the junction contained 5 bases not matched to a gene. The CDR3 is 15 residues long. The CDR3 here is CASSFLTGHNQPQHF. The CDR3 nucleotides are TGTGCCAGCAGCTTCCTGACAGGGCACAATCAGCCCCAGCATTTT. Full variable domain (remainder filled in from reference TRBV7-2 and TRBJ1-5): GAGVSQSPSNKVTEKGKDVELRCDPISGHTALYWYRQSLGQGLEFLIYFQGNSAPDKSGLPSDRFSAERTGGSVSTLTIQRTQQEDSAVYLCASSFLTGHNQPQHFGDGTRLSIL.

The table lists this clonotype with a few counts. This CDR3 reads CASSKRVTGAPYGYTF. The CDR3 DNA is TGTGCCAGCAGCAAAAGGGTCACAGGGGCACCCTATGGCTACACCTTC. The genes are TRBV21-1 and TRBJ1-2; the DNA was not compared with TRBD1, the D call given in the table. TRBV21-1 is annotated as a pseudogene. This CDR3 region has 16 residues.

The chain is built from TRBV10-3 and TRBJ1-5, with no clear D. Germline values: CDR1 ENHRY, CDR2 SYGVKD. The CDR3 spans 14 residues. Trimming removed 0 bases at V and 2 bases at J, with 5 bases between. CDR3 DNA: TGTGCCATCAGTGAGTCTCACGGCAATCAGCCCCAGCATTTT. Its translation is CAISESHGNQPQHF.

The chain combines TRBV6-2 or TRBV6-3 with TRBJ2-3; tentative D call: TRBD2 (5 bases). V was clipped by 7 bases and J by 1 base, with 18 bases between them. This CDR3 has 16 amino acids. Per the germline V gene, CDR1 is MNHEY and CDR2 is SVGEGT. The CDR3 is CASIGLYGTGTDTQYF. In DNA, the CDR3 is TGTGCCAGCATCGGACTGTACGGTACTGGCACAGATACGCAGTATTTT.

The chain recombines TRBV7-2 with TRBJ2-1, with no clear D. The better agreement between TRBJ2-7 and the DNA end casts doubt on the J call. Germline V CDR1 and CDR2: SGHTA, FQGNSA. The CDR3 is 16 residues long. The CDR3 sequence: CASSRTHGISYNEQYF. CDR3 bases: TGTGCCAGCAGCCGAACACATGGAATCTCCTACAATGAGCAGTACTTC.